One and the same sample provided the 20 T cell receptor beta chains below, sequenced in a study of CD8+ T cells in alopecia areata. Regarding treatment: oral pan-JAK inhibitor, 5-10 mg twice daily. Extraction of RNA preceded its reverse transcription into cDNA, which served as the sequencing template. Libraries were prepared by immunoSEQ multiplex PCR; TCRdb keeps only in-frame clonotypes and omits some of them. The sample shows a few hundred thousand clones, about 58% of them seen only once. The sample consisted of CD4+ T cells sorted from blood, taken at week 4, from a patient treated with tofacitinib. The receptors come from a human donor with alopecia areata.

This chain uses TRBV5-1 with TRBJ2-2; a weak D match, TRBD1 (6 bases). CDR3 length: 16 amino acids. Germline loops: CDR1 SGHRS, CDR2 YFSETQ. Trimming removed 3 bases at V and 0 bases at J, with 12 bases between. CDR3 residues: CASSYQGSPNTGELFF. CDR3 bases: TGCGCCAGCAGCTACCAGGGGAGCCCGAACACCGGGGAGCTGTTTTTT.

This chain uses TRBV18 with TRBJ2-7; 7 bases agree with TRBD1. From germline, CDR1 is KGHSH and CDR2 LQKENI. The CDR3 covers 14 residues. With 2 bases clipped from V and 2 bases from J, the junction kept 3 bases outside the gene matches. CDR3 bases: TGTGCCAGCTCACCAGACAGGGTCACCTACGAGCAGTACTTC. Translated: CASSPDRVTYEQYF. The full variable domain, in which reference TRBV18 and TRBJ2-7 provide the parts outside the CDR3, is NAGVMQNPRHLVRRRGQEARLRCSPMKGHSHVYWYRQLPEEGLKFMVYLQKENIIDESGMPKERFSAEFPKEGPSILRIQQVVRGDSAAYFCASSPDRVTYEQYFGPGTRLTVT.

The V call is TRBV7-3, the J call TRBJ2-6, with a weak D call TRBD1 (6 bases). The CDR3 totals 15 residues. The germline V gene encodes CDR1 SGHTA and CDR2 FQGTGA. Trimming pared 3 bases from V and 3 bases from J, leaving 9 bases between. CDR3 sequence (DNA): TGTGCCAGCAGCTTCAGGGGAGTTGGGGCCAACGTCCTGACTTTC. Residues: CASSFRGVGANVLTF.

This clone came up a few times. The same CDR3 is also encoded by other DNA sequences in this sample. The DNA of the CDR3 is TGTGCCAGCAGCTTGGGACAGGGCTCCTACGAGCAGTACTTC. Amino acids: CASSLGQGSYEQYF. The chain combines TRBV5-6 with TRBJ2-7; 7 bases align to TRBD1. The CDR3 length is 14 residues. Trimming at V came to 0 bases and at J to 0 bases, leaving 0 bases not matched to a gene. CDR1 and CDR2 from the germline V gene are SGHDT and YYEEEE.

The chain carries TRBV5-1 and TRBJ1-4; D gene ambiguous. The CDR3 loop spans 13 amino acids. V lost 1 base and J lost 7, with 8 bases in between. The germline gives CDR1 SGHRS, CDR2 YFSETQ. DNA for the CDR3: TGCGCCAGCAGCTTGTTCGGTGGTGAAAAACTGTTTTTT. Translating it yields CASSLFGGEKLFF.

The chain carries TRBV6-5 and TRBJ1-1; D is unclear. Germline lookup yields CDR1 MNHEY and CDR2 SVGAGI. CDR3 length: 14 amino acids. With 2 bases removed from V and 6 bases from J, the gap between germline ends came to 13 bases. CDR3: CASSYRSGDPEAFF. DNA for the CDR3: TGTGCCAGCAGTTACAGGTCCGGAGACCCTGAAGCTTTCTTT.

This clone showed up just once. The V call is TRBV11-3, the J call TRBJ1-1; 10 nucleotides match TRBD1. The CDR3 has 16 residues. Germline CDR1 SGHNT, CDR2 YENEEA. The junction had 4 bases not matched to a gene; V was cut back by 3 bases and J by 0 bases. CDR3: CASSLDRGTLNTEAFF. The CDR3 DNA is TGTGCCAGCAGCTTGGACAGGGGGACTCTGAACACTGAAGCTTTCTTT.

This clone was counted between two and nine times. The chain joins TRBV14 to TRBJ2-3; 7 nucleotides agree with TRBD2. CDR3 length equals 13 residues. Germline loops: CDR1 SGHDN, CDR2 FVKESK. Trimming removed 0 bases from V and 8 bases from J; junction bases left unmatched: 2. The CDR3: CASSQDWEGTQYF. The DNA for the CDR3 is TGTGCCAGCAGCCAAGATTGGGAGGGTACGCAGTATTTT.

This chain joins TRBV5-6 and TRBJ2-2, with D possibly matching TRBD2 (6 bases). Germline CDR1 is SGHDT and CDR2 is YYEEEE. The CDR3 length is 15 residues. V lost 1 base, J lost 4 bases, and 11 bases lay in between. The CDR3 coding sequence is TGTGCCAGCAGCTTGTTTGGGCGGGGCACCGGGGAGCTGTTTTTT. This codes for CASSLFGRGTGELFF.

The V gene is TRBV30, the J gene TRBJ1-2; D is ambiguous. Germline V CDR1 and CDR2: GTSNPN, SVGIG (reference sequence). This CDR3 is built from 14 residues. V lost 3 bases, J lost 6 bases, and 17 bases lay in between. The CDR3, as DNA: TGTGCCTGGAGCCTTCGAGGGAACTTCGATGGCTACACCTTC. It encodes CAWSLRGNFDGYTF.

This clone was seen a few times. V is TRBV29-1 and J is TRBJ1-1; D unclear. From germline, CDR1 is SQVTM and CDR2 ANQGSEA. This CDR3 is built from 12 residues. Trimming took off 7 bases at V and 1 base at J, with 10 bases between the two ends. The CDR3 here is CSAQPGNTEAFF. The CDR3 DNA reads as TGCAGCGCCCAGCCGGGGAACACTGAAGCTTTCTTT.

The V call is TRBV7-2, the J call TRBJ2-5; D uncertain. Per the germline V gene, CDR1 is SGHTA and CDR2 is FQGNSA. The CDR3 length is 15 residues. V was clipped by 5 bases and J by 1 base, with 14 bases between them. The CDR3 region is CASSPVRRSQETQYF. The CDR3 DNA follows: TGTGCCAGCAGCCCAGTTCGGCGGTCCCAAGAGACCCAGTACTTC.

CDR3 region: CSGEDRGNIQYF. The CDR3 nucleotides are TGCAGCGGGGAGGACAGGGGAAACATTCAGTACTTC. This rearrangement joins TRBV29-1 to TRBJ2-4; 9 nucleotides line up with TRBD1. The V gene's germline CDR1 is SQVTM and CDR2 ANQGSEA. The V and J ends lost 7 bases and 6 bases, in that order; junction bases with no gene match: 4. CDR3 length: 12 residues.

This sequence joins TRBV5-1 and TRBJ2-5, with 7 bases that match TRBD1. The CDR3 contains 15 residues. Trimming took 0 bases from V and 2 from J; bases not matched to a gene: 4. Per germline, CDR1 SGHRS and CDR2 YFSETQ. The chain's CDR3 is CASSLGDRQQETQYF. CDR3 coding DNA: TGCGCCAGCAGCTTGGGGGACAGACAACAAGAGACCCAGTACTTC.

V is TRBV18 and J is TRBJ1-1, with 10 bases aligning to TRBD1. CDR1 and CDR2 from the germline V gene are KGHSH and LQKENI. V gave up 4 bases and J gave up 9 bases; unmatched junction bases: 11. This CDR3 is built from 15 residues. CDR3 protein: CASSHRQGADVQAFF. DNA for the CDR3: TGTGCCAGCTCACACAGACAGGGGGCGGACGTCCAAGCTTTCTTT.

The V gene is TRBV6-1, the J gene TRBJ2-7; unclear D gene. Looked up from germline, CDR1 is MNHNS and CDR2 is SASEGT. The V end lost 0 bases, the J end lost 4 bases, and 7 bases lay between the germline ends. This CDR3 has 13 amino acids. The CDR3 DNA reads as TGTGCCAGCAGTGAAGCGCTAAGGTACGAGCAGTACTTC. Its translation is CASSEALRYEQYF.

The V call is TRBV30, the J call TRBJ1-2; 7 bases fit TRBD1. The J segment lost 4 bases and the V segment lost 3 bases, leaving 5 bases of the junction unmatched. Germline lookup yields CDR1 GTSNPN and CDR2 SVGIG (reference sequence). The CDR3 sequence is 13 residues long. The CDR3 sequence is CAWSPGGIYGYTF. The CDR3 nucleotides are TGTGCCTGGAGCCCAGGGGGGATCTATGGCTACACCTTC.

The CDR3 loop reads CASSESQGPGELFF. As DNA, the CDR3 is TGTGCCAGCAGTGAGTCACAGGGGCCCGGGGAGCTGTTTTTT. The V and J genes are TRBV25-1 and TRBJ2-2, with TRBD1 matching 7 bases. The CDR3 sequence is 14 residues long. Germline V gives CDR1 MGHDK, CDR2 SYGVNS. Trimming took 3 bases from V and 6 from J; bases not matched to a gene: 4. The full variable domain, its missing parts supplied by reference TRBV25-1 and TRBJ2-2, is EADIYQTPRYLVIGTGKKITLECSQTMGHDKMYWYQQDPGMELHLIHYSYGVNSTEKGDLSSESTVSRIRTEHFPLTLESARPSHTSQYLCASSESQGPGELFFGEGSRLTVL.

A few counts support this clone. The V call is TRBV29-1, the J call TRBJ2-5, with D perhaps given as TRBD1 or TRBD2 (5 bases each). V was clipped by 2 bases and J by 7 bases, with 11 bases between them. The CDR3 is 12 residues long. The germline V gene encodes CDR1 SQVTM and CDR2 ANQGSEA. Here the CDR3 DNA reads TGCAGCGTTGAAACCCCTGGGGGGACCCAGTACTTC. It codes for CSVETPGGTQYF.

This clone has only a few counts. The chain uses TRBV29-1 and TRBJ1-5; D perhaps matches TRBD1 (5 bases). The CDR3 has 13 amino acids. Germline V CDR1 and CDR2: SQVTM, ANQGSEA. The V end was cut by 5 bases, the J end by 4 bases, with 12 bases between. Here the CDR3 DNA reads TGCAGCGTTCGGTCAGGGTTTAATCAGCCCCAGCATTTT. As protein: CSVRSGFNQPQHF.